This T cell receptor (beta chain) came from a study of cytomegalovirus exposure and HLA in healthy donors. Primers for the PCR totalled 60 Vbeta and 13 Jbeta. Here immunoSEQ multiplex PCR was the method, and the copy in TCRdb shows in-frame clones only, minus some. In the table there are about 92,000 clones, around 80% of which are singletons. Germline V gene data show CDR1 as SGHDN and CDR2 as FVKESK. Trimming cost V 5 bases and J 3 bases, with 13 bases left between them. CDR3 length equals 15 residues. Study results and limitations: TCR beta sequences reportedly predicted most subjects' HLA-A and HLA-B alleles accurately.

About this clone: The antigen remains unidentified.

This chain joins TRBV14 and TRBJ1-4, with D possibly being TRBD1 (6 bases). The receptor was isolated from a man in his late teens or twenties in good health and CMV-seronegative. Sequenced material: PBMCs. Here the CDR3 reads CASSARQDSNEKLFF. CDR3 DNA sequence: TGTGCCAGCAGCGCCCGACAGGACTCTAATGAAAAACTGTTTTTT.